The 14 T cell receptor beta chains in this list originate from one sample, sequenced in a study of blood T cell repertoires in COVID-19. Profiling relied on immunoSEQ multiplex PCR, and the TCRdb table lists in-frame clones only, not all of them. The sample shows approximately 25,000 clones, about nine tenths of them seen only once. The sequenced sample was peripheral blood. The source of these receptors is a woman older than 75 with active or convalescent COVID-19.

The CDR3 DNA is TGTGCCAGCAGCTTAGCGCTGGGGGAGGGGACTGAAGCTTTCTTT. Its protein product is CASSLALGEGTEAFF. The V call is TRBV7-2, the J call TRBJ1-1; possible D gene TRBD1, 5 bases. The CDR3 covers 15 residues. CDR1 SGHTA and CDR2 FQGNSA come from the germline V gene. With 0 bases removed from V and 5 bases from J, the gap between germline ends came to 13 bases.

The V and J genes are TRBV9 and TRBJ2-7; TRBD2 is a possible D gene (6 bases). V was clipped by 0 bases and J by 2 bases, with 12 bases between them. The germline V gene has CDR1 SGDLS and CDR2 YYNGEE. This CDR3 is 15 amino acids long. CDR3 amino acids: CASSVGGRQTYEQYF. The CDR3 DNA reads as TGTGCCAGCAGCGTAGGGGGGAGGCAGACCTACGAGCAGTACTTC.

The V and J genes are TRBV7-9 and TRBJ2-1; D gene ambiguous. The CDR3 is 19 amino acids. Trimming shortened V by 5 bases and J by 0 bases, and 23 bases separated the two germline ends. The germline V gene encodes CDR1 SEHNR and CDR2 FQNEAQ (reference sequence). CDR3 in DNA: TGTGCCAGCAGCGCCAGGATGGGTCGGTCTCCAAGCTCCTACAATGAGCAGTTCTTC. Amino acid sequence: CASSARMGRSPSSYNEQFF.

This clone turned up a few times. The chain recombines TRBV5-1 with TRBJ2-6; no clear D. The CDR3 covers 14 residues. The V end lost 4 bases, the J end lost 0 bases, and 5 bases lay between the germline ends. Germline lookup yields CDR1 SGHRS and CDR2 YFSETQ. Here the CDR3 DNA reads TGCGCCAGCAGCCCTTACTCTGGGGCCAACGTCCTGACTTTC. Its translation is CASSPYSGANVLTF.

The V call is TRBV2, the J call TRBJ1-2, with D maybe TRBD1 (5 bases). CDR3 length: 15 residues. Per the germline V gene, CDR1 is SNHLY and CDR2 is FYNNEI. Trimming shortened V by 6 bases and J by 6 bases, and 20 bases separated the two germline ends. The CDR3 protein is CASRGVGGSPNGYTF. The CDR3, as DNA: TGTGCCAGCAGGGGGGTTGGAGGGTCCCCCAATGGCTACACCTTC. Variable domain in full (rest from reference TRBV2 and TRBJ1-2): EPEVTQTPSHQVTQMGQEVILRCVPISNHLYFYWYRQILGQKVEFLVSFYNNEISEKSEIFDDQFSVERPDGSNFTLKIRSTKLEDSAMYFCASRGVGGSPNGYTFGSGTRLTVV.

The chain has TRBV7-6 and TRBJ2-2; 10 bases match TRBD2. Germline CDR1 SGHVS, CDR2 FNYEAQ. The CDR3 totals 16 residues. J lost 6 bases, V lost 1 base, and 5 bases had no gene match. The CDR3 nucleotides read TGTGCCAGCAGCTTAGAGGCCGGGACTAGCGCCGGGGAGCTGTTTTTT. This codes for CASSLEAGTSAGELFF.

V and J are TRBV10-2 and TRBJ1-2; D might be TRBD1 (6 bases). V was clipped by 0 bases and J by 5 bases, with 16 bases between them. Germline assignment: CDR1 WSHSY and CDR2 SAAADI. This CDR3 has 16 amino acids. CDR3 in DNA: TGCGCCAGCAGTGAGTCGAGGTCCCAGGGGCCATATGGCTACACCTTC. This gives the protein CASSESRSQGPYGYTF.

The gene calls are TRBV5-1 and TRBJ2-7; TRBD1 matches at 8 bases. The germline CDR1 and CDR2 sequences are SGHRS and YFSETQ. The J segment lost 4 bases and the V segment lost 5 bases, leaving 23 bases of the junction unmatched. The CDR3 has 19 amino acids. Here the CDR3 reads CASRTGGIPNNGVGYEQYF. As DNA, the CDR3 is TGCGCCAGCAGAACAGGGGGTATACCTAATAATGGGGTAGGATACGAGCAGTACTTC. The variable domain in full, with the rest retrieved from reference TRBV5-1 and TRBJ2-7, is KAGVTQTPRYLIKTRGQQVTLSCSPISGHRSVSWYQQTPGQGLQFLFEYFSETQRNKGNFPGRFSGRQFSNSRSEMNVSTLELGDSALYLCASRTGGIPNNGVGYEQYFGPGTRLTVT.

The gene calls are TRBV20-1 and TRBJ2-5, with D unresolved. V was clipped by 5 bases and J by 0 bases, with 4 bases between them. The CDR3 is 11 residues long. Germline V lookup: CDR1 DFQATT, CDR2 SNEGSKA (reference sequence). This chain's CDR3 is CSARYQETQYF. The CDR3 nucleotides read TGCAGTGCTCGTTACCAAGAGACCCAGTACTTC.

V and J are TRBV7-9 and TRBJ2-2, with D possibly matching TRBD2 (5 bases). Germline CDR1 reads SEHNR; CDR2 reads FQNEAQ (reference sequence). The CDR3 has 15 residues. Between the trimmed V and J ends, which lost 5 bases and 0 bases, there was a span of 10 bases. The CDR3 DNA is TGTGCCAGCAGCCGAAGGACTGCGAACACCGGGGAGCTGTTTTTT. Residues: CASSRRTANTGELFF.

V usage is TRBV19 and J usage is TRBJ1-5, with 10 bases matching TRBD1. J lost 5 bases, V lost 8 bases, and 12 bases had no gene match. This CDR3 region has 16 residues. The germline V gene encodes CDR1 LNHDA and CDR2 SQIVND (reference sequence). The CDR3 spells CASQVRRDRGDQPQHF. The CDR3 DNA is TGTGCCAGTCAAGTCCGCCGGGACAGGGGCGATCAGCCCCAGCATTTT.

The CDR3 protein is CASSYRGTEGYEQYF. CDR3 DNA: TGTGCCAGCAGTTACCGGGGAACCGAGGGCTACGAGCAGTACTTC. The J gene is TRBJ2-7, the V gene TRBV6-5; a possible D gene is TRBD2 (5 bases). CDR1 is MNHEY, CDR2 SVGAGI, per germline. This CDR3 region has 15 residues. V was shortened by 2 bases and J by 3 bases, with 14 bases between the two germline ends.

This clone occurred once. The chain recombines TRBV5-1 with TRBJ2-2; 7 nucleotides match TRBD1. This CDR3 region has 16 residues. Looked up from germline, CDR1 is SGHRS and CDR2 is YFSETQ. J gave up 1 base and V 0 bases, and 3 bases lay outside the gene matches. This CDR3 is CASSLEDRLNTGELFF. In nucleotides, the CDR3 is TGCGCCAGCAGCTTGGAGGACAGGCTGAACACCGGGGAGCTGTTTTTT.

This clone has just one count. The chain uses TRBV11-2 and TRBJ1-5, with no clear D. Germline CDR1 SGHAT, CDR2 FQNNGV. CDR3 length: 14 amino acids. V lost 1 base and J lost 4, with 8 bases in between. The CDR3 DNA sequence: TGTGCCAGCAGCTTAGTTCAGGAAAATCAGCCCCAGCATTTT. Amino acids: CASSLVQENQPQHF.